This T cell receptor (beta chain) was documented in a study of molecular identifiers for immune sequencing clone quantification. From the PCR reads, TCRdb called clonotypes with MiXCR, one entry per CDR3 protein. The sample lists some 91,000 distinct CDR3 sequences, 20% to 25% occurring once. This clonotype has a handful of counts. The ends were cut back, 3 bases at V and 0 bases at J, with 9 bases in the middle. Germline CDR1 and CDR2: LNHDA and SQIVND (reference sequence). CDR3 length: 15 amino acids. The J gene is TRBJ2-1, the V gene TRBV19; possible D gene TRBD2, 6 bases. Sequenced: naive CD8+ T cells from blood, with Jurkat cell RNA spiked in. Indicated subset: FACS-sorted CD8+CD4-CCR7+CD45RA+ naive T cells. The sequence was collected from a human donor in good health. Some libraries in this study had Jurkat cell RNA spiked in. The CDR3 loop reads CASSMAGSSYNEQFF. The CDR3 bases are TGTGCCAGTAGTATGGCGGGAAGCTCCTACAATGAGCAGTTCTTC.